Detailed here is one T cell receptor beta chain. The antigen remains undetermined. This entry is derived from a study of blood T cells in healthy people across ages. As for the study in general: Every two T cells gave about one barcoded beta molecule via template switching.

Trimming removed 6 bases from V and 14 bases from J; junction bases left unmatched: 8. The length of the CDR3 is 14 residues. Germline values: CDR1 MNHEY, CDR2 SVGEGT. Samples had at least 6.5 million PBMCs isolated from them. Whole-study results and caveats: Greater diversity and more naive CD4+ cells were seen in long-lived donors than in aged donors.

The second PCR ran roughly 6 to 12 cycles with a sample-barcoded 5' primer and J-beta primers. There were at least 3 million CDR3-containing paired-end reads obtained from each sample. Via MiXCR, TCRdb re-called the 5' RACE reads, giving one row per CDR3 protein. The sample yields approximately 810,000 distinct CDR3 sequences, about 28% seen once. This receptor was obtained from a woman at least 80 years old in good health. The chain recombines TRBV6-2 or TRBV6-3 with TRBJ1-6; 12 bases are shared with TRBD1. Material: blood. The DNA of the CDR3 is TGTGCCAGCAGAACCGGGACAGGGGGCCTAACCCTCCACTTT. This codes for CASRTGTGGLTLHF.